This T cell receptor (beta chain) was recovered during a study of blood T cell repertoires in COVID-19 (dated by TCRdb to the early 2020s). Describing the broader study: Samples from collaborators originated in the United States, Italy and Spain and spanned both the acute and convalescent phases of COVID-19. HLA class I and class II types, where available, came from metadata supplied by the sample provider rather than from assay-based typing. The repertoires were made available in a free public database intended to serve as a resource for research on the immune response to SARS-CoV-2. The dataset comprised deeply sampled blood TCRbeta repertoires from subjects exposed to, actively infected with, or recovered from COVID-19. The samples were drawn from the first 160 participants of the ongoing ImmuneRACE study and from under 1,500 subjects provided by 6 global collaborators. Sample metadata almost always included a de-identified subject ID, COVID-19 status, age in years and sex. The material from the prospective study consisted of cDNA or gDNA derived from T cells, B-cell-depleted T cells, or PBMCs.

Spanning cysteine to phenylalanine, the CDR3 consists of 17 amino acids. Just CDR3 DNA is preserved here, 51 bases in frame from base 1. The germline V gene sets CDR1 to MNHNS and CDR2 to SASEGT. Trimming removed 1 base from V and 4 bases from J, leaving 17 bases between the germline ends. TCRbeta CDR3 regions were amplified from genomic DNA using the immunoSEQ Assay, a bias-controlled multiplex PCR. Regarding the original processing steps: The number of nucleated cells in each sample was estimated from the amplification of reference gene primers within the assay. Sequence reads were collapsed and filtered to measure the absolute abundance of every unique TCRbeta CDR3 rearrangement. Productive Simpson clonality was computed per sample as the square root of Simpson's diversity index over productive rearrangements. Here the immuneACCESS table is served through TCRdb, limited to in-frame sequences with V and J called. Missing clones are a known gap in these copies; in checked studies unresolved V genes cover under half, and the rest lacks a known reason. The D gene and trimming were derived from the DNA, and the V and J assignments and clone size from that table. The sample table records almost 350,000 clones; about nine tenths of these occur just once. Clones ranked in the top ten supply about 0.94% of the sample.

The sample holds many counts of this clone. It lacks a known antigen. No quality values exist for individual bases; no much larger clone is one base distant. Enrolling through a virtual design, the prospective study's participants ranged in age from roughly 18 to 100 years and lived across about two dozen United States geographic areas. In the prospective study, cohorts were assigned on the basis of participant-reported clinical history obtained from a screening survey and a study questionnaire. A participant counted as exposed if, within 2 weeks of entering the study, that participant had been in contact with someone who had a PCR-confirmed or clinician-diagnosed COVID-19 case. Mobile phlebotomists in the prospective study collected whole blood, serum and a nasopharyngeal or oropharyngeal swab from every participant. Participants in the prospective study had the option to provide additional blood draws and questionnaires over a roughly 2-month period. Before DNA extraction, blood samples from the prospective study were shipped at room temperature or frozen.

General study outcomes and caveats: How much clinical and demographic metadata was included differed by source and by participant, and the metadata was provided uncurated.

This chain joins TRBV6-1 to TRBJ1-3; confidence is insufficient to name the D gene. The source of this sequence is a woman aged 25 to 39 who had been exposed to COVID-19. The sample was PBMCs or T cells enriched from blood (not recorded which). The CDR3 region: CASSEDHSGAVGNTIYF. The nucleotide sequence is TGTGCCAGCAGTGAAGATCATTCGGGTGCGGTAGGAAACACCATATATTTT.